Below are 5 T cell receptor beta chains sequenced from a single sample in a study of T cell changes during pregnancy in multiple sclerosis. The data were produced by immunoSEQ multiplex PCR, yet TCRdb's version contains in-frame clones alone and is incomplete. This sample has 17,000 or so clones, with approximately 88% found just once. This sample comprised CD8+ T cells from peripheral blood mononuclear cells, obtained in the third trimester of pregnancy. The receptors stem from a female donor in good health, enrolled as a control in a pregnancy study.

The rearrangement links TRBV6-1 to TRBJ2-3, with 7 bases that match TRBD2. Germline CDR1 reads MNHNS; CDR2 reads SASEGT. V lost 3 bases, J lost 3 bases, and 9 bases stayed unmatched. The CDR3 extends over 16 amino acids. In DNA, the CDR3 is TGTGCCAGCAGTGAGTTAGCGGGCCCCCCTACAGATACGCAGTATTTT. This sequence encodes CASSELAGPPTDTQYF.

This clone was seen just once. The chain combines TRBV6-5 with TRBJ2-2; no reliable D call. V lost 2 bases to trimming and J lost 0 bases, with 7 bases between them. Germline CDR1 MNHEY, CDR2 SVGAGI. This CDR3 contains 15 residues. CDR3 amino acids: CASSYGSTNTGELFF. The CDR3 DNA is TGTGCCAGCAGTTACGGCTCCACGAACACCGGGGAGCTGTTTTTT.

The chain joins TRBV19 to TRBJ1-2; TRBD1 matches 9 bases. Losses at the gene ends were 4 bases for V and 7 bases for J; bases not matched to a gene: 7. Germline-derived CDR1 and CDR2 are LNHDA and SQIVND (reference sequence). The CDR3 length is 14 residues. The DNA for the CDR3 is TGTGCCAGTAGTACCTGGGGACAGGGTCCTGGCTACACCTTC. Its protein is CASSTWGQGPGYTF.

The rearrangement uses TRBV27 and TRBJ1-1, with D possibly TRBD1 on 5 matching bases. V was clipped by 3 bases and J by 0 bases, with 11 bases between them. Looked up from germline, CDR1 is MNHEY and CDR2 is SMNVEV (reference sequence). The CDR3 totals 15 residues. The DNA for the CDR3 is TGTGCCAGCAGTTTGTCGACAGCGATGAACACTGAAGCTTTCTTT. Translating it yields CASSLSTAMNTEAFF.

The chain has TRBV6-5 and TRBJ1-1; D is ambiguous. CDR1 MNHEY and CDR2 SVGAGI come from the germline V gene. The V and J ends lost 1 base and 5 bases respectively, with 8 bases between them. The CDR3 has 13 amino acids. The DNA for the CDR3 is TGTGCCAGCAGTTACTTCGGAGGGACTGAAGCTTTCTTT. Its translation: CASSYFGGTEAFF.